This TCR beta chain was documented in a study of blood T cell repertoires in COVID-19 (TCRdb year 2020). In the study overall: Collaborator samples came from the United States, Italy and Spain and covered acute and convalescent phases of COVID-19. The material from the prospective study consisted of cDNA or gDNA derived from T cells, B-cell-depleted T cells, or PBMCs. Subjects who had been exposed to COVID-19, were actively infected with it, or had recovered from it provided the deeply sampled blood TCRbeta repertoires that made up the dataset. The repertoires were released in a freely available public database intended as a resource for research on the immune response to SARS-CoV-2. The samples were drawn from two sources: the first 160 participants of the ongoing ImmuneRACE study, and about 1,300 subjects contributed by 6 global collaborators. A de-identified subject ID, COVID-19 status, age in years and sex were almost always included in the sample metadata. Where HLA class I and class II types were available, the types were taken from metadata supplied by the sample provider, not from assay-based typing. Findings and caveats that apply to the study as a whole: The quantity of clinical and demographic metadata differed by source and by participant and was supplied without curation.

A word on this clone: Its target antigen remains unknown. Qualities for individual bases were not recorded, and no much larger clone is one base off.

Participants in the prospective study were aged 18 to 89 years, lived in about two dozen United States geographic areas, and enrolled through a virtual design. To assign participants to cohorts, the prospective study relied on clinical history that participants themselves reported in a screening survey and a study questionnaire. Mobile phlebotomists in the prospective study collected whole blood, serum and a nasopharyngeal or oropharyngeal swab from every participant. Prospective study participants could optionally give additional blood draws and questionnaires over an approximately two-month period. Blood samples from the prospective study were shipped frozen or at room temperature prior to DNA extraction. TCRbeta CDR3 regions were amplified from genomic DNA using the immunoSEQ Assay, a bias-controlled multiplex PCR. The authors' analysis ran thus. Within the assay, amplification of reference gene primers was used to estimate how many nucleated cells each sample contained. To quantify the absolute abundance of each unique TCRbeta CDR3 rearrangement, sequence reads were collapsed and filtered. For each sample, productive Simpson clonality was calculated as the square root of Simpson's diversity index over productive rearrangements. Sourced from immuneACCESS, this table was stored by TCRdb with only in-frame sequences that have V and J called. A share of the clones is absent; for the studies checked, an unresolved V gene accounts for under half, and the remainder has no known explanation. The V and J calls and clone size come from that table; D and trimming were worked out from the DNA. The sample data list roughly 220,000 clones, and around 83% of these were observed just once. About 1.3% of the sample is held by the ten biggest clonotypes.

Taken from the germline V gene, the CDR1 and CDR2 loops are SGHRS and YFSETQ. The CDR3 covers 18 residues, taking in both the cysteine and the phenylalanine. CDR3 DNA is the only sequence kept; it has 54 bases, read in frame from the first base. V drops 5 bases and J drops 0 bases, leaving 24 bases in between. The chain joins TRBV5-1 to TRBJ2-7; the D region possibly corresponds to TRBD2 (6 bases align). Sequencing was carried out using PBMCs or T cells enriched from blood (not recorded which). The clonotype originates from a woman between 35 and 50 years old with acute COVID-19. The CDR3 protein is CASSSLSAGRNPSYEQYF. The bases are TGCGCCAGCAGTTCGCTCTCGGCCGGGAGAAATCCCTCCTACGAGCAGTACTTC.